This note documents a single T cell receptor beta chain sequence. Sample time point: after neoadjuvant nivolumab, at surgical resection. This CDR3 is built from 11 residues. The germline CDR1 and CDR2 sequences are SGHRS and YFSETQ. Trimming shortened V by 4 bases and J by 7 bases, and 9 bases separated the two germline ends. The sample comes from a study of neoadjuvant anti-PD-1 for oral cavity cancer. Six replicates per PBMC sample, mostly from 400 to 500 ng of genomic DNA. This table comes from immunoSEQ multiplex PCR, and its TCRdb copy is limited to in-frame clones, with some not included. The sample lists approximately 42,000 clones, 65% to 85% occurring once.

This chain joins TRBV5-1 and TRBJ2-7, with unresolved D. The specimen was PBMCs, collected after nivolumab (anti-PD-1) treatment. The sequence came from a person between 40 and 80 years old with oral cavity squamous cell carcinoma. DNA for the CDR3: TGCGCCAGCAGCCTCGGACCGGAGCAGTACTTC. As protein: CASSLGPEQYF.